The 16 T cell receptor beta chains presented below share a single source sample, sequenced in a study of blood T cell repertoires in COVID-19. Repertoires were generated with immunoSEQ multiplex PCR, while TCRdb's copy carries only in-frame clones and drops some. This sample yields about 310,000 clones, of which 75% to 90% are seen a single time; approximately 5.2% belongs to the top ten. The sequenced material came from PBMCs or T cells enriched from blood (not recorded which). The receptors shown here come from a man in his sixties who had recovered from COVID-19.

The V gene is TRBV11-2, the J gene TRBJ1-2; no clear D gene. The CDR3 consists of 14 residues. V lost 5 bases to trimming and J lost 0 bases, with 10 bases between them. Germline values: CDR1 SGHAT, CDR2 FQNNGV. CDR3 nucleotides: TGTGCCAGCAGCCCGGGTCTAGCTAACTATGGCTACACCTTC. It codes for CASSPGLANYGYTF.

This clone was found a few times. V gene TRBV20-1 combines with J gene TRBJ2-7; D is undetermined. CDR3 length: 13 residues. Germline V CDR1 and CDR2: DFQATT, SNEGSKA (reference sequence). The V end was cut by 3 bases, the J end by 0 bases, with 9 bases between. The CDR3 nucleotides are TGCAGTGCTAGTCGGAGTCCCTCCTACGAGCAGTACTTC. Residues: CSASRSPSYEQYF.

The J gene is TRBJ2-7, the V gene TRBV21-1; TRBD2 reflects the table's D call only, with no check against the DNA. TRBV21-1 constitutes a pseudogene. This CDR3 has 15 residues. As DNA, the CDR3 is TGTGCCAGCAGCACCACTAGCGGGGGGACCTACGAGCAGTACTTC. Encoded protein: CASSTTSGGTYEQYF.

The chain uses TRBV5-5 and TRBJ1-3; no definite D call. CDR3 length equals 16 residues. Germline CDR1 and CDR2: SGHKS and YYEKEE (reference sequence). V lost 4 bases and J 4 bases, leaving 18 bases between the germline ends. The CDR3 DNA follows: TGTGCCAGCAGCGGAAGACTATGGAGAATAGGAAACACCATATATTTT. The encoded protein is CASSGRLWRIGNTIYF. Using reference TRBV5-5 and TRBJ1-3 for the parts outside the CDR3, the full variable domain is DAGVTQSPTHLIKTRGQQVTLRCSPISGHKSVSWYQQVLGQGPQFIFQYYEKEERGRGNFPDRFSARQFPNYSSELNVNALLLGDSALYLCASSGRLWRIGNTIYFGEGSWLTVV.

The gene calls are TRBV10-3 and TRBJ1-1; possible D gene TRBD1, 6 bases. V lost 4 bases to trimming and J lost 3 bases, with 15 bases between them. CDR3 length equals 15 residues. Germline V gene sequence: CDR1 ENHRY, CDR2 SYGVKD. The CDR3 loop reads CAISGGGGRDTEAFF. DNA of the CDR3: TGTGCCATCAGTGGAGGGGGGGGAAGGGACACTGAAGCTTTCTTT.

The chain joins TRBV19 to TRBJ1-5; no reliable D call. Trimming stripped 1 base from V and 4 bases from J, with 14 bases between. The germline V gene has CDR1 LNHDA and CDR2 SQIVND (reference sequence). The CDR3 is made up of 16 amino acids. The CDR3 DNA is TGTGCCAGTAGTATAGGGGTCAGGACTACTAATCAGCCCCAGCATTTT. This translates into CASSIGVRTTNQPQHF.

This clone appeared a few times. The chain carries TRBV27 and TRBJ1-6, with D unclear. Trimming stripped 1 base from V and 9 bases from J, with 4 bases between. The CDR3 has 12 amino acids. Germline CDR1 reads MNHEY; CDR2 reads SMNVEV (reference sequence). The CDR3 nucleotides are TGTGCCAGCAGTTTATTCGGTTCACCCCTCCACTTT. It specifies CASSLFGSPLHF.

The chain employs TRBV6-1 and TRBJ2-1; 11 bases map to TRBD2. With V trimmed by 3 bases and J by 5 bases, 3 bases remained unmatched. The CDR3 has 15 residues. Germline assignment: CDR1 MNHNS and CDR2 SASEGT. CDR3 loop: CASSETSGADNEQFF. CDR3 nucleotides: TGTGCCAGCAGTGAGACTAGCGGGGCCGACAATGAGCAGTTCTTC.

Here the CDR3 reads CASSPNRARETQYF. DNA for the CDR3: TGTGCCAGCAGCCCGAACAGGGCTCGGGAGACCCAGTACTTC. The rearrangement links TRBV7-2 to TRBJ2-5; D is perhaps TRBD1 (6 bases). The V gene lost 5 bases and the J gene lost 5 bases, with 15 bases spanning the gap. This CDR3 spans 14 amino acids. Germline V CDR1 and CDR2: SGHTA, FQGNSA.

V is TRBV5-1 and J is TRBJ2-1; 15 bases match TRBD2. The CDR3 length is 18 residues. V lost 3 bases, J lost 2 bases, and 6 bases stayed unmatched. In germline, CDR1 is SGHRS, CDR2 YFSETQ. CDR3 amino acids: CASSYSGLAGGTYNEQFF. CDR3 in DNA: TGCGCCAGCAGCTATTCGGGACTAGCGGGAGGAACCTACAATGAGCAGTTCTTC.

The J gene is TRBJ1-4, the V gene TRBV24-1; 8 bases are a match to TRBD1. V lost 5 bases, J lost 3 bases, and 10 bases stayed unmatched. CDR1 is KGHDR and CDR2 is SFDVKD in the germline V gene. This CDR3 is 17 amino acids long. The CDR3 bases are TGTGCCACCAGTGCCCACCCTGGGACAGGACCTAATGAAAAACTGTTTTTT. This translates into CATSAHPGTGPNEKLFF.

The chain uses TRBV24-1 and TRBJ2-7; 10 bases match TRBD1. Germline loops: CDR1 KGHDR, CDR2 SFDVKD. Germline trimming cut 4 bases from V and 2 bases from J; bases unmatched to any gene: 4. This CDR3 is built from 15 residues. The CDR3 is CATSDHGQGAYEQYF. CDR3 DNA: TGTGCCACCAGTGACCACGGACAGGGGGCCTACGAGCAGTACTTC.

Here the CDR3 reads CASSQDRDRDYGYTF. As DNA, the CDR3 is TGTGCCAGCAGCCAAGATCGGGACAGGGACTATGGCTACACCTTC. The chain uses TRBV3-1 (or the pseudogene TRBV3-2) and TRBJ1-2; 9 bases agree with TRBD1. The V segment lost 0 bases and the J segment 3 bases; nucleotides outside the gene matches: 2. CDR3 length: 15 residues. The germline V gene encodes CDR1 LGHDT and CDR2 YNNKEL (reference sequence).

This chain joins TRBV7-2 and TRBJ1-5, with TRBD1 matching over 10 bases. This CDR3 contains 15 residues. Germline V gives CDR1 SGHTA, CDR2 FQGNSA. Trimming removed 1 base from V and 6 bases from J; junction bases left unmatched: 3. CDR3 in amino acids: CASSLVGQGGQPQHF. The DNA of the CDR3 is TGTGCCAGCAGCTTAGTTGGACAGGGGGGTCAGCCCCAGCATTTT.

Details on this clone: The same CDR3 also results from other DNA sequences found in this sample. V and J are TRBV28 and TRBJ1-1; D is unclear. Per germline, CDR1 MDHEN and CDR2 SYDVKM. V lost 3 bases to trimming and J lost 4 bases, with 9 bases between them. This CDR3 is built from 13 residues. The CDR3 loop is CASSFGGRTEAFF. The DNA of the CDR3 is TGTGCCAGCAGTTTTGGAGGACGCACTGAAGCTTTCTTT.

This chain uses TRBV28 with TRBJ1-1; a possible D gene is TRBD1 (6 bases). CDR3 length equals 12 residues. Trimming shortened V by 3 bases and J by 11 bases, and 13 bases separated the two germline ends. Per germline, CDR1 MDHEN and CDR2 SYDVKM. CDR3 coding DNA: TGTGCCAGCAGTTTGAGCAGGGGATCGGCTTTCTTT. This sequence encodes CASSLSRGSAFF.